These 5 T cell receptor beta chains originate from one sample sequenced in a study of blood T cell repertoires in COVID-19. The table came from immunoSEQ multiplex PCR; TCRdb's copy has only in-frame clones and leaves some out. The data hold 200,000 to 300,000 clones, with 75% to 90% observed a single time. The specimen sequenced was peripheral blood. The source of these receptors is a human donor in a cohort sampled during active COVID-19.

The J gene is TRBJ2-3, the V gene TRBV7-2; unclear D gene. Trimming shortened V by 1 base and J by 0 bases, and 11 bases separated the two germline ends. The CDR3 extends over 16 amino acids. Germline V gives CDR1 SGHTA, CDR2 FQGNSA. CDR3 bases: TGTGCCAGCAGCTTAGTTGGTAGTCCGAGCACAGATACGCAGTATTTT. Its protein product is CASSLVGSPSTDTQYF. The full variable domain, completed using reference TRBV7-2 and TRBJ2-3, is GAGVSQSPSNKVTEKGKDVELRCDPISGHTALYWYRQSLGQGLEFLIYFQGNSAPDKSGLPSDRFSAERTGGSVSTLTIQRTQQEDSAVYLCASSLVGSPSTDTQYFGPGTRLTVL.

J is TRBJ2-1 and V is TRBV5-1, with D unresolved. The CDR3 spans 12 residues. Trimming shortened V by 6 bases and J by 6 bases, and 10 bases separated the two germline ends. CDR1 and CDR2 (germline): SGHRS, YFSETQ. The CDR3 coding sequence is TGCGCCAGCACCCTACAGAGCAATGAGCAGTTCTTC. This gives the protein CASTLQSNEQFF.

The chain joins TRBV6-5 to TRBJ1-2; unclear D gene. This CDR3 has 13 residues. Per germline, CDR1 MNHEY and CDR2 SVGAGI. Deletions cut 10 bases from V and 6 bases from J, with 18 bases between. The CDR3 spells CATHQRGNHGYTF. For the CDR3, the DNA is TGTGCCACCCATCAGCGAGGAAACCATGGCTACACCTTC.

This clone was picked up one time. This rearrangement joins TRBV29-1 to TRBJ2-7; D call uncertain. Germline-derived CDR1 and CDR2 are SQVTM and ANQGSEA. V was trimmed by 0 bases and J by 2 bases, leaving 11 bases between them. This CDR3 is 14 amino acids long. CDR3 amino acids: CSVEETARPYEQYF. In DNA form, the CDR3 reads TGCAGCGTTGAAGAAACGGCCAGGCCCTACGAGCAGTACTTC.

The chain couples TRBV10-3 to TRBJ2-7; a possible D gene is TRBD2 (6 bases). This CDR3 is built from 16 residues. Trimming removed 2 bases from V and 0 bases from J, with 14 bases in between. The V gene's germline CDR1 is ENHRY and CDR2 SYGVKD. The CDR3 DNA is TGTGCCATCAGTGAGCCGGGACTCCTAAACTCCTACGAGCAGTACTTC. Protein sequence: CAISEPGLLNSYEQYF.